Given below is one TCR beta chain in context. Antigen: not known. TCRdb re-called the 5' RACE reads with MiXCR, one entry per CDR3 protein. The table records hundreds of thousands of distinct CDR3 sequences, 8.7% of them present only once. These data come from a study of T cells after yellow fever vaccination. General study points: The booster response re-showed most primary clones: approximately 95% CD4, 88% CD8.

The starting material was PBMCs, obtained on the day of the first yellow fever vaccination. This clonotype was sampled from a man aged 18-30 years who received the YFV17D yellow fever vaccine.

This chain's CDR3 is CASSLVAAQETQYF. As DNA, the CDR3 is TGTGCCAGCAGCTTAGTAGCGGCCCAAGAGACCCAGTACTTC. The chain joins TRBV7-3 to TRBJ2-5; a possible D gene is TRBD2 (6 bases). The CDR3 sequence is 14 residues long. In germline, CDR1 is SGHTA, CDR2 FQGTGA. V lost 2 bases and J 1 base, leaving 8 bases between the germline ends.